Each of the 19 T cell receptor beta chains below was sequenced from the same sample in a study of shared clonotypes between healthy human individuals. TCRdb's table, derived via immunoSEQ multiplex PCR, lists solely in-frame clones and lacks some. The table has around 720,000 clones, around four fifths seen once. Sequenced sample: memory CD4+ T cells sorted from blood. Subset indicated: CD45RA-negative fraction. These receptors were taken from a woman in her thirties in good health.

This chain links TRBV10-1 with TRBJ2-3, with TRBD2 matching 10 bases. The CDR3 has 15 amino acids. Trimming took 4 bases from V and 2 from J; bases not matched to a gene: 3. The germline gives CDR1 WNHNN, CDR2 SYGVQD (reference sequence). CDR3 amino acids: CASSGGTSDTDTQYF. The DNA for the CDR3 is TGCGCCAGCAGTGGAGGGACTAGCGACACAGATACGCAGTATTTT.

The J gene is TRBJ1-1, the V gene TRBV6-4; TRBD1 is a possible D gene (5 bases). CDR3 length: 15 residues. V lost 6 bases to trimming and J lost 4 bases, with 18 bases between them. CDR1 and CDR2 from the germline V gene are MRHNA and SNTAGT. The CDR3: CASRRDSHWGTEAFF. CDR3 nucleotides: TGTGCCAGCAGACGGGACTCCCACTGGGGCACTGAAGCTTTCTTT.

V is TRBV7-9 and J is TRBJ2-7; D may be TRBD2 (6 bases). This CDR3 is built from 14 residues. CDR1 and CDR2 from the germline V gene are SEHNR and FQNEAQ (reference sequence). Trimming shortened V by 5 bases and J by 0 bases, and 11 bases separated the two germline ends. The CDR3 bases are TGTGCCAGCAGCACGACTAGTCTCTCCTACGAGCAGTACTTC. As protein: CASSTTSLSYEQYF.

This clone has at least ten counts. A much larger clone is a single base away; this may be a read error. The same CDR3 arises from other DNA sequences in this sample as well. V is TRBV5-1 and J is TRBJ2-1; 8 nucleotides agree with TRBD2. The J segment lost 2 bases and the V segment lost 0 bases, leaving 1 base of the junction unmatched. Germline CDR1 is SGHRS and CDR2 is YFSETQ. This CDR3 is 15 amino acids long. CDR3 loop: CASSLDSGAYNEQFF. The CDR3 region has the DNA TGCGCCAGCAGCTTGGATAGCGGGGCCTACAATGAGCAGTTCTTC.

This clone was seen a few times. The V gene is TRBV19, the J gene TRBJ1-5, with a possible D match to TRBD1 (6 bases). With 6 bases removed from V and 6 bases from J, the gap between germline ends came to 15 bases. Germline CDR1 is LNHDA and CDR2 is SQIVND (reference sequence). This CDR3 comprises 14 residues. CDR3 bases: TGTGCCAGTAGCGGACAGCCTCAAGTTCAGCCCCAGCATTTT. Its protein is CASSGQPQVQPQHF.

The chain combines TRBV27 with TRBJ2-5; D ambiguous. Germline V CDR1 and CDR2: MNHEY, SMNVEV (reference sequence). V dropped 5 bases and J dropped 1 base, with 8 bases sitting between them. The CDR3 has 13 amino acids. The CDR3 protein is CASSRPPQETQYF. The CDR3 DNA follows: TGTGCCAGCAGTCGCCCCCCCCAAGAGACCCAGTACTTC.

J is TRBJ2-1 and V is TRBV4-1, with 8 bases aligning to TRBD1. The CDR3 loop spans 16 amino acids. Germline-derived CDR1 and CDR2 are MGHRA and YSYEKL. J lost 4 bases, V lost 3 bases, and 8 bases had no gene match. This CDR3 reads CASSQIGQGKYNEQFF. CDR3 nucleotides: TGCGCCAGCAGCCAGATAGGACAGGGAAAATACAATGAGCAGTTCTTC.

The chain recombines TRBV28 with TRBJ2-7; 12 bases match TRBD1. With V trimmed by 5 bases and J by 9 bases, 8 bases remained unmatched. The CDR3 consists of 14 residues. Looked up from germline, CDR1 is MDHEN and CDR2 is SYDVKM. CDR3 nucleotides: TGTGCCAGCAGTCCGGGACAGGGGGCGCGGGGGCAGTACTTC. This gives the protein CASSPGQGARGQYF.

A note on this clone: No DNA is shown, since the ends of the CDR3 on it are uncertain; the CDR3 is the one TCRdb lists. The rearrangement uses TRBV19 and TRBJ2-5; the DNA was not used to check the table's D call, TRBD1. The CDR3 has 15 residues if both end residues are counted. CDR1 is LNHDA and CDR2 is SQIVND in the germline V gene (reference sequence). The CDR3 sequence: CASSSGQGFLETQYF.

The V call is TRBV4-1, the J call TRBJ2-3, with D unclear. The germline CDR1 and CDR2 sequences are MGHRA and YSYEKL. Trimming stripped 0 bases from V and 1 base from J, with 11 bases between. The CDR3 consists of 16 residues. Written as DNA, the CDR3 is TGCGCCAGCAGCCAAGAGAAGTTCTTTGGCACAGATACGCAGTATTTT. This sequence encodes CASSQEKFFGTDTQYF.

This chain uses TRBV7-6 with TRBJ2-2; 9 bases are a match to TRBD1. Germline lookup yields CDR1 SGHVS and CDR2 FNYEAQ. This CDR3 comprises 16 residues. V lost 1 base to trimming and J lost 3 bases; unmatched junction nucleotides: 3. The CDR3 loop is CASSLEGQGYTGELFF. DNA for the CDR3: TGTGCCAGCAGCTTAGAGGGACAGGGTTACACCGGGGAGCTGTTTTTT.

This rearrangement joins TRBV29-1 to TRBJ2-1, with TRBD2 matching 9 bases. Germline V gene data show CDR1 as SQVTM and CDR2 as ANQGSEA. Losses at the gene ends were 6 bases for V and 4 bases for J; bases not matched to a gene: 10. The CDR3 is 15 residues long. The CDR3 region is CSVTGAGGGYNEQFF. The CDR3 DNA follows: TGCAGCGTAACGGGAGCGGGAGGAGGATACAATGAGCAGTTCTTC.

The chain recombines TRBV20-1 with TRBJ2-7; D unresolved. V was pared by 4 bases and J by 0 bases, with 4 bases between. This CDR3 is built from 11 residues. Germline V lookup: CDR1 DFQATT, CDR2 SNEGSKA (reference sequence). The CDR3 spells CSATISYEQYF. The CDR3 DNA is TGCAGTGCTACTATCTCCTACGAGCAGTACTTC.

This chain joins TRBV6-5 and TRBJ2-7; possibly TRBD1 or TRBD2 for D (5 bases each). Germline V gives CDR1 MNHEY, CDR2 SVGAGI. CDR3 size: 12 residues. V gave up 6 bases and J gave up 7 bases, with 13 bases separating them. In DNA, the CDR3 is TGTGCCAGCAGGGGACCGTCGTGGGAGCAGTACTTC. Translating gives CASRGPSWEQYF.

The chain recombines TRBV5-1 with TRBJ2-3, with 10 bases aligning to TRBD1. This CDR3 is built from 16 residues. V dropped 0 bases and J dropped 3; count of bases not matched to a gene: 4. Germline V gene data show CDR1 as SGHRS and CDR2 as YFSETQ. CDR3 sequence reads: CASSLVRTGGTDTQYF. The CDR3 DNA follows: TGCGCCAGCAGCTTGGTTCGGACAGGGGGGACAGATACGCAGTATTTT. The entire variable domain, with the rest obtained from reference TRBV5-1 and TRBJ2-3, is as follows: KAGVTQTPRYLIKTRGQQVTLSCSPISGHRSVSWYQQTPGQGLQFLFEYFSETQRNKGNFPGRFSGRQFSNSRSEMNVSTLELGDSALYLCASSLVRTGGTDTQYFGPGTRLTVL.

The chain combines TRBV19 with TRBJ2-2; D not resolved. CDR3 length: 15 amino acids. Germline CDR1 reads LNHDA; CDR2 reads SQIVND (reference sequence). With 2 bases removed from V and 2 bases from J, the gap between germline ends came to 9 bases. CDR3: CASSIQEGNTGELFF. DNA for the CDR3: TGTGCCAGTAGTATACAGGAAGGTAACACCGGGGAGCTGTTTTTT.

CDR3 nucleotide sequence: TGTGCCAGCAGCTTAATGGGCTTCTCGGTCGCTTTCTTT. Protein sequence: CASSLMGFSVAFF. The chain joins TRBV7-2 to TRBJ1-1; D gene unclear. Germline values: CDR1 SGHTA, CDR2 FQGNSA. The V end lost 2 bases, the J end lost 11 bases, and 15 bases lay between the germline ends. The CDR3 sequence is 13 residues long.

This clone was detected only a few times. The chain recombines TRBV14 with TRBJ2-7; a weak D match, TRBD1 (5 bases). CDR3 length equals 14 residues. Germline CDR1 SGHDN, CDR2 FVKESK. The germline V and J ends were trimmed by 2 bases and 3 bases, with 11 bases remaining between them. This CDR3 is CASSQQGLNYEQYF. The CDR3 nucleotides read TGTGCCAGCAGCCAACAGGGATTAAACTACGAGCAGTACTTC.

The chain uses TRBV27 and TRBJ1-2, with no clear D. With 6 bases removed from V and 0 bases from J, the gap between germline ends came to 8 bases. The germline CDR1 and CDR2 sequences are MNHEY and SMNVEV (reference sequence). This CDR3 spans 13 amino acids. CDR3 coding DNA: TGTGCCAGCAGGCAAAGGGCTAACTATGGCTACACCTTC. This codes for CASRQRANYGYTF.